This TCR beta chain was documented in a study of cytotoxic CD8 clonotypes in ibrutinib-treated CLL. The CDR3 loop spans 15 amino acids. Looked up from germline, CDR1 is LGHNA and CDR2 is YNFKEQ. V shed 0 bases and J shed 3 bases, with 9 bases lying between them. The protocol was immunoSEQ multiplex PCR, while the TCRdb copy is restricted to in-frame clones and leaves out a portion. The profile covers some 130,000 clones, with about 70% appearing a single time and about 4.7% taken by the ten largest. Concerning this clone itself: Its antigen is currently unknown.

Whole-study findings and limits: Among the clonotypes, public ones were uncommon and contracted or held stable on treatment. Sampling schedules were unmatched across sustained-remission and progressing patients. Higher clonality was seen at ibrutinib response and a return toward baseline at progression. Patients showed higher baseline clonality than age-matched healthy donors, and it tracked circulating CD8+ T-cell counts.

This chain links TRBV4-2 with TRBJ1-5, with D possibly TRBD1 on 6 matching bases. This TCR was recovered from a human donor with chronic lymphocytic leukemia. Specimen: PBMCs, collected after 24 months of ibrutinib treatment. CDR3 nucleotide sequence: TGTGCCAGCAGCCAAGAGGGGGCCCTCAATCAGCCCCAGCATTTT. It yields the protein CASSQEGALNQPQHF.